A selection of T cell receptor beta chains follows, all from one sample in a study of early T cells in non-severe SARS-CoV-2 infection. TCRdb itself ran the 5' RACE reads through MiXCR, one entry per CDR3 protein. Among more than 20,000 distinct CDR3 sequences listed, 5.7% were seen once. The sequencing used whole blood, collected at baseline. The receptors derive from an adult who was a healthcare worker with PCR-confirmed SARS-CoV-2 infection or an uninfected control (not recorded which). CDR3s include the opening cysteine and the closing phenylalanine or tryptophan. Each record gives: J gene, clone size, D gene, V gene, CDR3 protein, CDR3 DNA. The D gene is left open where the match is weak. Size is omitted from some rows. Given values are once, few, many or a class for expanded clones.

>TRBJ1-1|many|TRBD1|TRBV29-1
CSVRDRGLMNTEAFF
TGCAGCGTTCGGGACAGGGGGCTTATGAACACTGAAGCTTTCTTT
>TRBJ1-6|.|TRBD1|TRBV6-2/TRBV6-3
CASSRTQGGYSPLHF
TGTGCCAGCAGCCGAACACAGGGGGGATATTCACCCCTCCACTTT
>TRBJ2-1|many|.|TRBV5-1
CASSLSLQSYNEQFF
TGCGCCAGCAGCTTGAGTTTACAGTCTTACAATGAGCAGTTCTTC
>TRBJ2-7|many|.|TRBV4-1
CASSQQGIFDEQYF
TGCGCCAGCAGCCAACAGGGGATATTCGACGAGCAGTACTTC
>TRBJ2-5|few|.|TRBV5-1
CASSPLTGNEETQYF
TGCGCCAGCAGCCCCCTTACAGGGAATGAAGAGACCCAGTACTTC
>TRBJ2-1|few|.|TRBV6-2/TRBV6-3
CASSRGNYNEQFF
TGTGCCAGCAGCCGCGGAAATTACAATGAGCAGTTCTTC
>TRBJ2-2|.|TRBD2|TRBV6-5
CASSPGGGNTGELFF
TGTGCCAGCTCCCCGGGCGGGGGGAACACCGGGGAGCTGTTTTTT
>TRBJ2-6|many|.|TRBV9
CASSTRTGANVLTF
TGTGCCAGCAGCACTAGAACTGGGGCCAACGTCCTGACTTTC
>TRBJ1-1|few|TRBD1|TRBV12-3/TRBV12-4
CASWVAGGTEAFF
TGTGCCAGCTGGGTCGCAGGGGGCACTGAAGCTTTCTTT
>TRBJ1-5|few|.|TRBV7-3
CASSPDFYSNQPQHF
TGTGCCAGCAGTCCCGACTTCTATAGCAATCAGCCCCAGCATTTT
>TRBJ1-5|.|TRBD1|TRBV5-6
CASSFGTGGEDRPQHF
TGTGCCAGCAGCTTTGGGACAGGGGGCGAGGATAGGCCCCAGCATTTT
>TRBJ1-5|few|TRBD1|TRBV18
CASSTDRGLSGNQPQHF
TGTGCCAGCTCAACGGACAGGGGGCTCTCTGGCAATCAGCCCCAGCATTTT
>TRBJ2-7|.|TRBD2|TRBV20-1
CSASPSGNYEQYF
TGCAGTGCTAGCCCTAGCGGGAACTACGAGCAGTACTTC
>TRBJ1-2|many|TRBD1|TRBV18
CASSPNRQGGYGYTF
TGTGCCAGCTCACCGAACCGACAGGGGGGCTATGGCTACACCTTC
>TRBJ1-2|few|.|TRBV12-3/TRBV12-4
CASSLDSTNYGYTF
TGTGCCAGCAGTTTAGACTCGACTAACTATGGCTACACCTTC
>TRBJ2-5|many|.|TRBV9
CASSGSGTHQETQYF
TGTGCCAGCAGTGGTTCGGGGACTCACCAAGAGACCCAGTACTTC
>TRBJ2-7|many|.|TRBV10-3
CAISEGFGDLGYEQYF
TGTGCCATCAGTGAAGGGTTCGGGGATTTGGGGTATGAGCAGTACTTC
>TRBJ1-6|.|.|TRBV20-1
CSARDSSVGGSPLHF
TGCAGTGCTAGGGACAGTTCGGTAGGGGGTTCACCCCTCCACTTT
>TRBJ1-2|medium-sized|TRBD1|TRBV5-4
CASTPDPGQAFGYTF
TGTGCCAGCACCCCTGACCCGGGACAGGCGTTTGGCTACACCTTC
>TRBJ2-5|.|.|TRBV7-7
CASSLGQNQETQYF
TGTGCTAGCAGCTTAGGACAGAACCAAGAGACCCAGTACTTC
>TRBJ2-1|.|.|TRBV7-2
CASSLAGQKQFF
TGTGCCAGCAGCTTAGCCGGACAGAAGCAGTTCTTC
>TRBJ2-7|.|.|TRBV2
CASSVSREGRVSYEQYF
TGTGCCAGCAGTGTCTCCAGGGAAGGCCGGGTTTCCTACGAGCAGTACTTC
>TRBJ2-7|few|TRBD1|TRBV6-2/TRBV6-3
CASRPQGKDEQYF
TGTGCCAGCAGACCACAGGGGAAGGACGAGCAGTACTTC
>TRBJ1-6|few|.|TRBV27
CASSLSGYVGRRSPLHF
TGTGCCAGCAGTTTATCGGGTTACGTTGGGCGGCGGTCACCCCTCCACTTT
>TRBJ2-5|.|TRBD2|TRBV4-1
CASSRSGGIVGETQYF
TGCGCCAGCAGCCGTAGCGGGGGGATAGTTGGAGAGACCCAGTACTTC
>TRBJ2-1|many|TRBD1|TRBV2
CASMTGAYNEQFF
TGTGCCAGCATGACAGGGGCGTACAATGAGCAGTTCTTC
>TRBJ1-4|many|.|TRBV9
CASSVEGGRVEKLFF
TGTGCCAGCAGCGTAGAGGGGGGGCGCGTTGAAAAACTGTTTTTT
>TRBJ1-1|many|.|TRBV7-6
CASSLTQNTEAFF
TGTGCCAGCAGCTTGACGCAGAACACTGAAGCTTTCTTT
>TRBJ2-1|few|.|TRBV20-1
CSAKSGTLIEQFF
TGCAGTGCAAAATCCGGGACTCTCATCGAGCAGTTCTTC
>TRBJ2-2|few|.|TRBV7-2
CASSSTYTGSTGELFF
TGTGCCAGCAGCTCGACCTACACAGGGTCCACCGGGGAGCTGTTTTTT
>TRBJ2-3|few|TRBD1|TRBV20-1
CSAEFRQRGQVDTQYF
TGCAGTGCTGAGTTCCGTCAGAGGGGGCAGGTAGATACGCAGTATTTT
>TRBJ1-1|few|.|TRBV12-5
CASNGGGWTEAFF
TGTGCCAGCAACGGGGGCGGCTGGACTGAAGCTTTCTTT
>TRBJ1-5|medium-sized|.|TRBV19
CASSIDYSGQPQHF
TGTGCCAGTAGTATAGATTATAGTGGGCAGCCCCAGCATTTT
>TRBJ1-4|.|.|TRBV5-5
CASSPRGANEKLFF
TGTGCCAGCAGCCCTAGGGGTGCTAATGAAAAACTGTTTTTT
>TRBJ2-5|many|TRBD2|TRBV7-6
CASSSLAGEQETQYF
TGTGCCAGCAGCTCCTTAGCGGGGGAACAAGAGACCCAGTACTTC
>TRBJ2-5|many|.|TRBV10-3
CAISEGGAGTQYF
TGTGCCATCAGTGAAGGGGGGGCCGGGACCCAGTACTTC
>TRBJ2-7|few|TRBD1|TRBV10-1
CASSEGTGLLYEQYF
TGCGCCAGCAGTGAGGGGACAGGGCTACTCTACGAGCAGTACTTC
>TRBJ1-5|many|.|TRBV24-1
CATSDQGEPGQPQHF
TGTGCCACCAGTGACCAGGGAGAGCCAGGCCAGCCCCAGCATTTT
>TRBJ2-1|medium-sized|.|TRBV9
CASSVAYRGDEQFF
TGTGCCAGCAGCGTAGCTTATCGTGGGGATGAGCAGTTCTTC
>TRBJ2-3|medium-sized|.|TRBV7-9
CASSLVYSTDTQYF
TGTGCCAGCAGCTTGGTTTACAGCACAGATACGCAGTATTTT
>TRBJ1-1|many|TRBD1|TRBV10-3
CAIKNRGNTEAFF
TGTGCCATCAAGAACAGGGGGAACACTGAAGCTTTCTTT
>TRBJ2-5|many|.|TRBV20-1
CSASQPGGETQYF
TGCAGTGCTAGTCAACCCGGAGGAGAGACCCAGTACTTC
>TRBJ1-6|.|.|TRBV14
CASSQDSGTLGNSPLHF
TGTGCCAGCAGCCAAGATAGTGGAACTCTTGGTAATTCACCCCTCCACTTT
>TRBJ1-1|many|.|TRBV6-6
CASSYEETEAFF
TGTGCCAGCAGTTACGAGGAAACTGAAGCTTTCTTT
>TRBJ2-2|medium-sized|.|TRBV7-6
CASSPGGASTGELFF
TGTGCCAGCAGCCCAGGCGGGGCTAGCACCGGGGAGCTGTTTTTT
>TRBJ2-5|many|.|TRBV10-1
CASSESPGAETQYF
TGCGCCAGCAGTGAATCACCAGGGGCAGAGACCCAGTACTTC
>TRBJ1-1|many|.|TRBV7-9
CASSPQVSVNTEAFF
TGTGCCAGCTCCCCCCAGGTATCGGTGAACACTGAAGCTTTCTTT
>TRBJ2-3|many|TRBD1|TRBV7-7
CASSDRTGNTDTQYF
TGTGCTAGCAGCGATAGGACAGGAAATACAGATACGCAGTATTTT
>TRBJ2-2|many|.|TRBV5-1
CASASRGPNTGELFF
TGCGCCAGCGCAAGTCGGGGGCCGAACACCGGGGAGCTGTTTTTT
>TRBJ2-3|.|TRBD2|TRBV10-3
CAISESPGLAVWDTDTQYF
TGTGCCATCAGTGAGTCCCCGGGGCTAGCGGTTTGGGACACAGATACGCAGTATTTT
>TRBJ1-2|.|.|TRBV5-6
CASSPAVFNYGYTF
TGTGCCAGCAGCCCTGCAGTTTTTAACTATGGCTACACCTTC
>TRBJ2-2|.|.|TRBV6-1
CASTELGAGELFF
TGTGCCAGCACCGAACTAGGGGCCGGGGAGCTGTTTTTT
>TRBJ1-1|many|.|TRBV7-2
CASSPRRGSDTEAFF
TGTGCCAGCAGCCCCCGTCGGGGCTCGGATACTGAAGCTTTCTTT
>TRBJ1-6|.|TRBD1|TRBV2
CASTQLDRGNPPLHF
TGTGCCAGTACCCAACTCGACAGGGGTAATCCACCCCTCCACTTT
>TRBJ2-6|many|.|TRBV12-3/TRBV12-4
CASGSSGANVLTF
TGTGCCAGCGGTTCTTCTGGGGCCAACGTCCTGACTTTC
>TRBJ2-5|.|.|TRBV29-1
CSVEDPRRVYETQYF
TGCAGCGTTGAAGACCCCAGAAGGGTGTACGAGACCCAGTACTTC